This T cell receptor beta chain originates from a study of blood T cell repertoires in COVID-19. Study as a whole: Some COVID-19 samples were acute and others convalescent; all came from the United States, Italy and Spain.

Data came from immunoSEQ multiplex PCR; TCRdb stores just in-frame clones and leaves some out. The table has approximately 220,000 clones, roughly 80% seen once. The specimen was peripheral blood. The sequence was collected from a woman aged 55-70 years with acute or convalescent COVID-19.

The CDR3 nucleotides are TGTGCCAGCAGTGAAACGGACAGGGCCCGGACGGCCGGGGAGCTGTTTTTT. This encodes CASSETDRARTAGELFF. This sequence joins TRBV6-1 and TRBJ2-2; TRBD1 matches 8 bases. The CDR3 is made up of 17 amino acids. After removal of 2 bases from V and 6 bases from J, the junction contained 11 bases not matched to a gene. Germline loops: CDR1 MNHNS, CDR2 SASEGT.